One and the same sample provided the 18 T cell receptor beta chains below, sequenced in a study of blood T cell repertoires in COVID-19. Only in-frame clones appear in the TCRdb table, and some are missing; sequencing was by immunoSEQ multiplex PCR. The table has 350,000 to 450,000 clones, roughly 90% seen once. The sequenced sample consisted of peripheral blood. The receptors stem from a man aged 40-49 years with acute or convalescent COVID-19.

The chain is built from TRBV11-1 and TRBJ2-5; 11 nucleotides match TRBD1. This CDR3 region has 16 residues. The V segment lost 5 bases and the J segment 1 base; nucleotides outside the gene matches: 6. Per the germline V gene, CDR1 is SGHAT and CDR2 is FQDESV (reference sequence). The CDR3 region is CASSRTGTGGQETQYF. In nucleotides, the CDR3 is TGTGCCAGCAGCCGAACCGGGACAGGGGGCCAAGAGACCCAGTACTTC.

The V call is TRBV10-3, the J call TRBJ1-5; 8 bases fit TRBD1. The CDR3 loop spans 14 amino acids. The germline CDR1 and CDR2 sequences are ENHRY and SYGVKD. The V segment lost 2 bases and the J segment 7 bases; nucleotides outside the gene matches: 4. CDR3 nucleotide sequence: TGTGCCATCAGTGAGACTACAGGGGGGCAGCCCCAGCATTTT. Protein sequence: CAISETTGGQPQHF.

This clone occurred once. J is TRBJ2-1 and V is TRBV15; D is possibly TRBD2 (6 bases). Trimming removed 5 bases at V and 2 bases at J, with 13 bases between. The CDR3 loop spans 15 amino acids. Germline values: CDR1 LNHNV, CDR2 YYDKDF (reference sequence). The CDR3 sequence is CATSQREPAYNEQFF. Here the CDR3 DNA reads TGTGCCACCAGCCAACGGGAGCCCGCCTACAATGAGCAGTTCTTC.

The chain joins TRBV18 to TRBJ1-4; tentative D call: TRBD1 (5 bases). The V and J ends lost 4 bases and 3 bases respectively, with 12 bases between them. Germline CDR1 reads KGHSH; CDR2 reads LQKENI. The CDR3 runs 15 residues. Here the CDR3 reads CASSRSGGANEKLFF. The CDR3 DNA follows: TGTGCCAGCTCACGCAGCGGAGGGGCTAATGAAAAACTGTTTTTT.

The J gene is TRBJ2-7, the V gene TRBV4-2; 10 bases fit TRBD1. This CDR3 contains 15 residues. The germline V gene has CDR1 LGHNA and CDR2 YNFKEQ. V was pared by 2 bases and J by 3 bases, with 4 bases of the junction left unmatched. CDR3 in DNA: TGTGCCAGCAGCCAAACCGGGACAGGGGACTACGAGCAGTACTTC. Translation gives CASSQTGTGDYEQYF.

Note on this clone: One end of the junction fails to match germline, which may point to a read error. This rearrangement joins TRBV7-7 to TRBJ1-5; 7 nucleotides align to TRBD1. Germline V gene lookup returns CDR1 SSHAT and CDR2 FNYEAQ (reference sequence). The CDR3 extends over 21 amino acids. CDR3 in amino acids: CASSPRPPSTQGHWGNQPQHF. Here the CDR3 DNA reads TGTGCTAGCAGCCCCCGGCCTCCCTCCACACAGGGGCATTGGGGCAATCAGCCCCAGCATTTT.

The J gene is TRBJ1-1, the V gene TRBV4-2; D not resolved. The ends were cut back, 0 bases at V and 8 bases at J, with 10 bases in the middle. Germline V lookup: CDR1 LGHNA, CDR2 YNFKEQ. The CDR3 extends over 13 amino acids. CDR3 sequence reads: CASSQDVGREAFF. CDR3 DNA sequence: TGTGCCAGCAGCCAAGATGTAGGCAGGGAAGCTTTCTTT.

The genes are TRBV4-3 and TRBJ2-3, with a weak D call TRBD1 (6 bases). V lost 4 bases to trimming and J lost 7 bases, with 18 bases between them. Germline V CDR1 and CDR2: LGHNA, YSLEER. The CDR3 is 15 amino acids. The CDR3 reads CASSLHSQQGNTQYF. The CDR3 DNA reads TGCGCCAGCAGCCTCCACAGCCAGCAGGGGAATACGCAGTATTTT.

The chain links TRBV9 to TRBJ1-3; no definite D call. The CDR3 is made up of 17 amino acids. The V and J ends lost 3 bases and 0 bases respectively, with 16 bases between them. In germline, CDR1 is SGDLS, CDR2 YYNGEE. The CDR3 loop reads CASSAPPAEHSGNTIYF. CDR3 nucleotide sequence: TGTGCCAGCAGCGCGCCCCCCGCGGAGCACTCTGGAAACACCATATATTTT. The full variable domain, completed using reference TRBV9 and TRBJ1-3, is DSGVTQTPKHLITATGQRVTLRCSPRSGDLSVYWYQQSLDQGLQFLIQYYNGEERAKGNILERFSAQQFPDLHSELNLSSLELGDSALYFCASSAPPAEHSGNTIYFGEGSWLTVV.

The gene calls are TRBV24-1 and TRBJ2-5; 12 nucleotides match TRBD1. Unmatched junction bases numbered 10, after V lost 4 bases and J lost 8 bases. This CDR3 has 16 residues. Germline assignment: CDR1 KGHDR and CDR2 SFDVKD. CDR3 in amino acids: CATSEAGTGGPTTQYF. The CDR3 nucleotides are TGTGCCACCAGTGAGGCTGGGACAGGGGGCCCGACAACCCAGTACTTC.

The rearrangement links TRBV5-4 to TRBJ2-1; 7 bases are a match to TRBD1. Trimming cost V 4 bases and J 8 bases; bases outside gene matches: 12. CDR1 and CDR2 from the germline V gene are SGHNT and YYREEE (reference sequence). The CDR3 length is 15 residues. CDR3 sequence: CASSPGGQSHDEQFF. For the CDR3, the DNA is TGTGCCAGCAGCCCAGGGGGACAATCGCACGATGAGCAGTTCTTC.

CDR3 residues: CASSPTTGAFYNSPLHF. Written as DNA, the CDR3 is TGTGCCAGCAGCCCAACGACAGGGGCCTTTTATAATTCACCCCTCCACTTT. The J gene is TRBJ1-6, the V gene TRBV16; 8 bases match TRBD1. V dropped 4 bases and J dropped 4; count of bases not matched to a gene: 9. Germline assignment: CDR1 KGHSY and CDR2 FQNENV. CDR3 length: 17 residues. The whole variable domain, remainder taken from reference TRBV16 and TRBJ1-6, is GEEVAQTPKHLVRGEGQKAKLYCAPIKGHSYVFWYQQVLKNEFKFLISFQNENVFDETGMPKERFSAKCLPNSPCSLEIQATKLEDSAVYFCASSPTTGAFYNSPLHFGNGTRLTVT.

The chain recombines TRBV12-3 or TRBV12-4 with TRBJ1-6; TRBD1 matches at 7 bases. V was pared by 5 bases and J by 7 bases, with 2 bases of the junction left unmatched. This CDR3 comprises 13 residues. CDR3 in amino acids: CASSTTGNSPLHF. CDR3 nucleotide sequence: TGTGCCAGCAGTACGACAGGGAATTCACCCCTCCACTTT.

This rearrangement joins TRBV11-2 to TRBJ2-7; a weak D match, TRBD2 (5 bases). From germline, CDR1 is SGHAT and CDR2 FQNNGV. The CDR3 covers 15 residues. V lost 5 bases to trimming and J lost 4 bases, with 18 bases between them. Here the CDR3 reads CASSPVGSRTYEQYF. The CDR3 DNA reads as TGTGCCAGCAGCCCGGTGGGCAGTAGGACTTACGAGCAGTACTTC.

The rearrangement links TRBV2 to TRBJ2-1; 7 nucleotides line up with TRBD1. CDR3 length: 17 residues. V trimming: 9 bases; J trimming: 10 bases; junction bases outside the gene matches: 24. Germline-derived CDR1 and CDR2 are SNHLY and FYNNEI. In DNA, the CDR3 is TGTGCCAGTAGACAGGGTTTCGGCGCCACGGGTAGGTCGGAGCAGTTCTTC. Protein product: CASRQGFGATGRSEQFF. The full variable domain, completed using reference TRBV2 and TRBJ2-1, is EPEVTQTPSHQVTQMGQEVILRCVPISNHLYFYWYRQILGQKVEFLVSFYNNEISEKSEIFDDQFSVERPDGSNFTLKIRSTKLEDSAMYFCASRQGFGATGRSEQFFGPGTRLTVL.

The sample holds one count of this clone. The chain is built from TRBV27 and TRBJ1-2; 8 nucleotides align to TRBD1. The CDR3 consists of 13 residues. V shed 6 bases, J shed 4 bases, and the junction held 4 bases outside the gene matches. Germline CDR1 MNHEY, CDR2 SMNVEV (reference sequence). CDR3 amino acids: CASSRTGRYGYTF. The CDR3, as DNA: TGTGCCAGCAGCAGGACAGGGCGCTATGGCTACACCTTC.

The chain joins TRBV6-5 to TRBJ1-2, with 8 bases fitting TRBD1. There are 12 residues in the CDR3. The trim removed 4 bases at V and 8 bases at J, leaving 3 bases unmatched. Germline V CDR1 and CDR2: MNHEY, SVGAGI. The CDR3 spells CASSWTGQGYTF. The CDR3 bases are TGTGCCAGCAGTTGGACAGGGCAGGGCTACACCTTC.

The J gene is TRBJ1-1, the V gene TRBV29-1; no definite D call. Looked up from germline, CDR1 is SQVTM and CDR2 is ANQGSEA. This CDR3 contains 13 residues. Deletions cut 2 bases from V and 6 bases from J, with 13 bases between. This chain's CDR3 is CSVETNTLPEAFF. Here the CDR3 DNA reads TGCAGCGTTGAAACAAACACCCTCCCTGAAGCTTTCTTT.